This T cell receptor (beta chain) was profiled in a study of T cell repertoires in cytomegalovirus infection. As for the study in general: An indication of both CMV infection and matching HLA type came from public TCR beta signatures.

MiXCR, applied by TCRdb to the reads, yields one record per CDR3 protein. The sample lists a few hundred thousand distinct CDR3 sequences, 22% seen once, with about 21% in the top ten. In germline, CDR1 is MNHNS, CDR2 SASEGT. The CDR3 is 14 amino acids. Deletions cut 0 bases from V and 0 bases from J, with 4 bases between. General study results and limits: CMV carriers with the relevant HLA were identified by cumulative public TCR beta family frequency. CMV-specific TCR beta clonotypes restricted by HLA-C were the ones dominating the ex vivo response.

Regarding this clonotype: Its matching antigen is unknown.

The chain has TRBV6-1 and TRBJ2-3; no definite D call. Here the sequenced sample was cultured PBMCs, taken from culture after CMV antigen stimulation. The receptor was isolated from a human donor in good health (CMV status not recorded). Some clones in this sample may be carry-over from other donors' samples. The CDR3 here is CASSEAASTDTQYF. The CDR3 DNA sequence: TGTGCCAGCAGTGAAGCGGCTAGCACAGATACGCAGTATTTT.